This T cell receptor beta chain emerged from a study of blood T cell repertoires in COVID-19. Sequencing used immunoSEQ multiplex PCR; TCRdb keeps in-frame clones, though not all of them. The repertoire has a few hundred thousand clones, roughly 88% of them found once; the top ten carry less than 1.5%. The V and J ends lost 6 bases and 6 bases, in that order; junction bases with no gene match: 2. Germline V gene data show CDR1 as MDHEN and CDR2 as SYDVKM. This CDR3 spans 13 amino acids. Cohorts were based on clinical histories the participants reported. This clonotype was sampled from a woman younger than 35 who had been exposed to COVID-19. Source material: PBMCs or T cells enriched from blood (not recorded which). V usage is TRBV28 and J usage is TRBJ2-2, with 9 bases fitting TRBD1. As DNA, the CDR3 is TGTGCCAGCAGGACAGGGGGGGCCGGGGAGCTGTTTTTT. This gives the protein CASRTGGAGELFF. The full variable domain, in which reference TRBV28 and TRBJ2-2 provide the parts outside the CDR3, is DVKVTQSSRYLVKRTGEKVFLECVQDMDHENMFWYRQDPGLGLRLIYFSYDVKMKEKGDIPEGYSVSREKKERFSLILESASTNQTSMYLCASRTGGAGELFFGEGSRLTVL.